There are many counts of the clone carrying this T cell receptor beta chain. The sample comes from a study of CD8 T cells in ankylosing spondylitis. The CDR3 covers 13 residues. V lost 7 bases and J 6 bases, leaving 17 bases between the germline ends. Germline CDR1 and CDR2: SQVTM and ANQGSEA. TCRdb fed the 5' RACE reads into MiXCR, producing one record per CDR3 protein. The data hold a few hundred thousand distinct CDR3 sequences, with around 11% observed a single time. V usage is TRBV29-1 and J usage is TRBJ2-3; unclear D gene. The clonotype comes from a male donor with ankylosing spondylitis or in good health (not recorded which). The sequencing sample was made of blood, either unsorted or a sorted T cell fraction (not recorded which). In DNA, the CDR3 is TGCAGCGGACGAAGAACTCTAGTTGATACGCAGTATTTT. Translating gives CSGRRTLVDTQYF.